The present TCR beta chain was sequenced within a study of CD8+ T cells in alopecia areata (dated by TCRdb to about 2018). Regarding the study in general: Treated patients were enrolled in an open-label pilot trial of oral tofacitinib, 5 to 10 mg twice daily, for moderate-to-severe alopecia areata. TCRbeta CDR3 regions were amplified by immunoSEQ multiplex PCR with 35 Vbeta forward and 13 Jbeta reverse primers. To study T cell clonal expansion in alopecia areata, the researchers applied high-throughput TCRbeta sequencing to both the C3H/HeJ mouse model and human patients. On the human side, TCRbeta sequencing was run on scalp tissue and on sorted CD4+ and CD8+ peripheral blood T cells from healthy controls and from alopecia areata patients with either patchy or totalis/universalis disease. RNA was extracted with the PAXgene miRNA kit for fixed scalp, the miRNeasy kit for PBMCs, and the RNeasy kit for mouse skin. Biopsies were taken from tofacitinib-treated patients at baseline and again at 4 and 24 weeks into treatment, and several of those patients also had a later scalp biopsy. Scalp clonality was compared across normal scalp (n=4), patchy alopecia areata scalp (n=8), and alopecia totalis/universalis scalp (n=8). For the treated patients, the SALT score, which quantifies what percentage of scalp surface area is affected, served as the measure of disease severity. Tofacitinib was given for 6 to 18 months, followed by 6 months of follow-up off drug to assess delayed response and recurrence. Results and caveats for the whole study, not just this receptor: Compared with normal scalp, lesional scalp, particularly in alopecia totalis/universalis, had higher clonality and more expanded CD8+ clones, which suggests antigenic drive. With tofacitinib, both scalp clonality and the number of expanded CD8+ clones among the top 100 scalp clones went down significantly. Because the treated cohort was small and had only one nonresponder, larger studies are needed to examine links between baseline CD8+ expansion and response. Unlike mouse skin, which is dominated by gammadelta T cells, normal human skin has resident alphabeta T cells that are also sequenced, and this complicates analysis of the scalp TCR repertoire. Compared with mice, TCR sequences shared between patients were less clear, possibly partly because of HLA diversity across the patient population. During tofacitinib treatment, many expanded lesional clones remained in scalp and blood, and this persistence may partly explain relapse after treatment is stopped.

CDR1 SQVTM and CDR2 ANQGSEA are derived from the germline V gene. From the cysteine up to the phenylalanine, the CDR3 has a length of 12 residues. The retained sequence is limited to the CDR3, 36 bases, with the frame set at the first base. V is shortened by 7 bases, J by 1 base, and the region joining them spans 10 bases. The library was obtained by the immunoSEQ multiplex PCR assay. RNA was extracted from all samples and reverse transcribed into cDNA as template for TCR sequencing. First-strand cDNA was synthesized using SuperScript III with a 2:1 mix of oligo-dT and random hexamers. A synthetic immune receptor repertoire was used to gauge amplification bias, and whatever bias remained was removed computationally. The paper's data handling went like this. Raw reads were preprocessed for error removal, and CDR3 was defined according to IMGT conventions as running from the conserved cysteine to phenylalanine. To get clonality, Shannon entropy was normalized by log2 of the number of productive unique TCRs and the result was subtracted from 1. Whether scalp clones were CD4 or CD8 was inferred by matching scalp TCRbeta sequences against CD4 and CD8 repertoires sorted from blood. The table was pulled from immuneACCESS by TCRdb, which kept in-frame rearrangements only. Such tables lose some clones; where checked, under half of the loss comes from unresolved V genes, and the rest has no known cause. The V and J calls and clone size are taken from that table; D and trimming were inferred from the DNA. This sample gives about 120,000 clones in total; 50% to 75% of them show up just once. The ten largest clonotypes hold roughly 30% of the sample.

On this clone itself: This receptor's antigen is unknown. Base qualities are not at hand, and no much larger clone is one base apart.

The time point label of this sample denotes: four to five weeks on oral tofacitinib. The sample's treatment or condition label, in plain terms: oral pan-JAK inhibitor, 5-10 mg twice daily. From alopecia areata patients, peripheral blood was collected along with lesional scalp punch biopsies. PBMCs were separated by density centrifugation and stained for CD3, CD4 and CD8, after which CD4+ and CD8+ T cells were sorted on a FACSAria. The sequenced sample was CD8+ T cells sorted from blood, obtained at week 4, from a patient treated with tofacitinib. The sequence links TRBV29-1 to TRBJ1-1, with the D segment identity uncertain. The receptor was isolated from a human donor with alopecia areata. The DNA sequence is TGCAGCGGCCGGGCCCCGAACACTGAAGCTTTCTTT. It encodes CSGRAPNTEAFF.